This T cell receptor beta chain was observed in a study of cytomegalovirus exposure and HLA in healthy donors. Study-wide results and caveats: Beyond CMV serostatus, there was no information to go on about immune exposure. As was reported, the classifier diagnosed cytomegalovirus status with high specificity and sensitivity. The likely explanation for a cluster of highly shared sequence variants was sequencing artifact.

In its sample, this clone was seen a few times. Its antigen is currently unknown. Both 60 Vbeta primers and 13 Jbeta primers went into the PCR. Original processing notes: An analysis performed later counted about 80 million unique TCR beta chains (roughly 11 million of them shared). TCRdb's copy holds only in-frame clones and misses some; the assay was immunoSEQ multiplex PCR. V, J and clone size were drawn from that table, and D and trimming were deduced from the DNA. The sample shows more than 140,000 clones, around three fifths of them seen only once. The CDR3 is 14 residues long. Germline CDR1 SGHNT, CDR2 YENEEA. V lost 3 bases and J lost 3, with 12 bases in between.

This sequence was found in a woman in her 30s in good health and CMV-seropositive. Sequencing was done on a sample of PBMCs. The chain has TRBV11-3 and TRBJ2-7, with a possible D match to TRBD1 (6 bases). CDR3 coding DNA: TGTGCCAGCAGCTTGGGGGAAGGGGGCTACGAGCAGTACTTC. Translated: CASSLGEGGYEQYF.